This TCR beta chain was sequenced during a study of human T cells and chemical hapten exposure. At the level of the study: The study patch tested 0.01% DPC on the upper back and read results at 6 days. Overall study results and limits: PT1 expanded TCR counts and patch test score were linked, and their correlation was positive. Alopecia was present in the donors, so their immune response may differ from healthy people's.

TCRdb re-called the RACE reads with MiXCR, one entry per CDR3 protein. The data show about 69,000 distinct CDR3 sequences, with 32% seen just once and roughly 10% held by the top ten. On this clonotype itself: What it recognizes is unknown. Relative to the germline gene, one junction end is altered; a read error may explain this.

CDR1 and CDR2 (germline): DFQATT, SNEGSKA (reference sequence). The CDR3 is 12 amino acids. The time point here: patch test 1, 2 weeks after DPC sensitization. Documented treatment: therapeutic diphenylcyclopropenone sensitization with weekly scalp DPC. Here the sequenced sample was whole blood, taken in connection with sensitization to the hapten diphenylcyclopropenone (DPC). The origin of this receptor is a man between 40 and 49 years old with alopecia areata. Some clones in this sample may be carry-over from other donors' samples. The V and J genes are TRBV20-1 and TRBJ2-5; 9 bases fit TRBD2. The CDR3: CSARDASGAQYF. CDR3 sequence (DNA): TGCAGTGCCAGAGATGCTAGCGGGGCCCAGTACTTC.